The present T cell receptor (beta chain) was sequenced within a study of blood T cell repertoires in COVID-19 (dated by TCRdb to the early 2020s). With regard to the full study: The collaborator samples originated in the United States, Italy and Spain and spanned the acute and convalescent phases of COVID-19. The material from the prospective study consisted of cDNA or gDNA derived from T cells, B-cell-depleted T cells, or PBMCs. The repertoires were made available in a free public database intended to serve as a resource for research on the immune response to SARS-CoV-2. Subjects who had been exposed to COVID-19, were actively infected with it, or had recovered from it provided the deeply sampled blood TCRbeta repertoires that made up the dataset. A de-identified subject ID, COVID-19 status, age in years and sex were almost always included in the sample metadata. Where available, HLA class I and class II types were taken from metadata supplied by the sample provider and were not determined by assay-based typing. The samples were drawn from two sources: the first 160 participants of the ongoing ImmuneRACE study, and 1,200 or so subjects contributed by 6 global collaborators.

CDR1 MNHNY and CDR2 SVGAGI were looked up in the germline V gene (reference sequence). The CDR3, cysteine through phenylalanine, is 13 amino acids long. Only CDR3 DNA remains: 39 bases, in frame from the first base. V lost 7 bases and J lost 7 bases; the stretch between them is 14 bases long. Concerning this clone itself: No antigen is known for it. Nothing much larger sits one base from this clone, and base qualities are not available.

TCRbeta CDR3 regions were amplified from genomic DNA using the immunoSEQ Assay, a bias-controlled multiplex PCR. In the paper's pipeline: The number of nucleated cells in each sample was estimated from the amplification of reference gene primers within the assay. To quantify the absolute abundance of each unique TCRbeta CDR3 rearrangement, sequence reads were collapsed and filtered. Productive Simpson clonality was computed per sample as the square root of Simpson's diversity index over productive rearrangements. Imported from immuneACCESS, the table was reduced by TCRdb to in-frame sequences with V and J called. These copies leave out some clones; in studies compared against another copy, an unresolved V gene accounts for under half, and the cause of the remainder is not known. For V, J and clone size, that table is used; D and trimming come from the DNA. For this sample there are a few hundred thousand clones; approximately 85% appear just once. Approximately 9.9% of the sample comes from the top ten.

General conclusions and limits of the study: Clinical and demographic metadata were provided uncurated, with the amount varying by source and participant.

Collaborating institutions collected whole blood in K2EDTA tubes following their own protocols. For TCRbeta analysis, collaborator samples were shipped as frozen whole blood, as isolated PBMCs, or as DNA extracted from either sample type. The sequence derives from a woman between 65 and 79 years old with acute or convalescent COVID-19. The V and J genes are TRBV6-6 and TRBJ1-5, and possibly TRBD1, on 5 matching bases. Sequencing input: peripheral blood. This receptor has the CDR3 CASNVGDWQPQHF. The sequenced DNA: TGTGCCAGCAATGTCGGGGACTGGCAGCCCCAGCATTTT.